This T cell receptor beta chain was sequenced in a study of shared clonotypes between healthy human individuals. Findings and limits, study-wide: A reduction in generation probabilities was seen for non-shared clonotypes relative to those shared by all four donors.

Turning to this clone: The antigen is not known.

There are 13 residues in the CDR3. Trimming cost V 7 bases and J 3 bases, with 12 bases left between them. Germline loops: CDR1 SNHLY, CDR2 FYNNEI. Measured with immunoSEQ multiplex PCR; TCRdb has only the in-frame clones, and not every one. The sample lists about 2.4 million clones, more than 80% seen once, with over 0.12% in the top ten. V and J are TRBV2 and TRBJ1-2, with TRBD1 as a possible D gene (6 bases). The sequenced sample was naive CD4+ T cells sorted from blood. Subset of the sample: CD45RA+ positively selected. The source of this sequence is a man in his late teens or twenties in good health. The CDR3 reads CASKSGQHYGYTF. In nucleotides, the CDR3 is TGTGCCAGCAAAAGTGGACAGCACTATGGCTACACCTTC.